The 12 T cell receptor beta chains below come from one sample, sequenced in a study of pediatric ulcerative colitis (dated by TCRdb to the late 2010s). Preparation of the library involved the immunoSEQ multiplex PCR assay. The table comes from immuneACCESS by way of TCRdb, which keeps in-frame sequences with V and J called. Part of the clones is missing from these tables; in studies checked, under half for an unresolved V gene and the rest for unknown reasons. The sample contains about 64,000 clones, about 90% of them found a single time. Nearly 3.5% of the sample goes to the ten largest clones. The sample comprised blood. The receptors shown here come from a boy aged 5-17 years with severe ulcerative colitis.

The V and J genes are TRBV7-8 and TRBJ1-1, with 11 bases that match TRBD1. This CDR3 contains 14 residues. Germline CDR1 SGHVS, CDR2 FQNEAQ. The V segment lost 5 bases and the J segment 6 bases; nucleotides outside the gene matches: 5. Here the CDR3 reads CASSQGTGGPEAFF. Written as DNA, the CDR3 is TGTGCCAGCAGCCAAGGGACAGGGGGACCTGAAGCTTTCTTT.

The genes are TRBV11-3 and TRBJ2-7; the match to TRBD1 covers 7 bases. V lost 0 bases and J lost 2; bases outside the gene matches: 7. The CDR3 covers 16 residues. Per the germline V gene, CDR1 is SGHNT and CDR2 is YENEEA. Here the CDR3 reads CASSLDRVGQTYEQYF. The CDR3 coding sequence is TGTGCCAGCAGCTTAGATCGGGTGGGACAGACCTACGAGCAGTACTTC.

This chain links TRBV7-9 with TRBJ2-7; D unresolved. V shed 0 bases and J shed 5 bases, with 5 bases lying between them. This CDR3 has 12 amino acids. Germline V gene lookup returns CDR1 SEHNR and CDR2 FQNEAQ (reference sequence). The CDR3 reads CASSLASDEQYF. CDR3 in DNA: TGTGCCAGCAGCTTAGCTTCTGACGAGCAGTACTTC. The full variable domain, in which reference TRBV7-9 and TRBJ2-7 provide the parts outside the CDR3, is DTGVSQNPRHKITKRGQNVTFRCDPISEHNRLYWYRQTLGQGPEFLTYFQNEAQLEKSRLLSDRFSAERPKGSFSTLEIQRTEQGDSAMYLCASSLASDEQYFGPGTRLTVT.

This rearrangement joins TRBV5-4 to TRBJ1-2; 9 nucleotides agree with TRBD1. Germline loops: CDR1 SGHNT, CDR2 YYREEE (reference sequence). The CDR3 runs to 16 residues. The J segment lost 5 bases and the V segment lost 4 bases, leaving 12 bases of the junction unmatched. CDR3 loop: CASSPGGGQGEYGYTF. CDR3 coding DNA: TGTGCCAGCAGCCCGGGGGGGGGACAGGGCGAATATGGCTACACCTTC. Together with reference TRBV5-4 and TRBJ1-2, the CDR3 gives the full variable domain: ETGVTQSPTHLIKTRGQQVTLRCSSQSGHNTVSWYQQALGQGPQFIFQYYREEENGRGNFPPRFSGLQFPNYSSELNVNALELDDSALYLCASSPGGGQGEYGYTFGSGTRLTVV.

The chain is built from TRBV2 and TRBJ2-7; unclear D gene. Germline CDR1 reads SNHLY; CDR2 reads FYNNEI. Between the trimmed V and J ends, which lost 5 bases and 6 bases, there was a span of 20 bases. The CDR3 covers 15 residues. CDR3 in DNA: TGTGCCAGCAGTTCCTACACCTCAGCCCTTAGCGAGCAGTACTTC. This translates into CASSSYTSALSEQYF.

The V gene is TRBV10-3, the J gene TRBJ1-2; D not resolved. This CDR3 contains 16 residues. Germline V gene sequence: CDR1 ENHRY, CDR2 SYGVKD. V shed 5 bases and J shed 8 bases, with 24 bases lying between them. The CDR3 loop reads CAISPSGTSPQLGYTF. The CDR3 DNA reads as TGTGCCATCAGTCCGAGTGGTACAAGCCCCCAACTAGGCTACACCTTC.

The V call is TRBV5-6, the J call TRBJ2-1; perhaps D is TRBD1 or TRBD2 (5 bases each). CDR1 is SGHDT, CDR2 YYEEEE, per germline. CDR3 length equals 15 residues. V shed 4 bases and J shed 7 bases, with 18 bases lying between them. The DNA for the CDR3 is TGTGCCAGCAGCCAGAGGGACCTCCTCTGGAATGAGCAGTTCTTC. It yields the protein CASSQRDLLWNEQFF.

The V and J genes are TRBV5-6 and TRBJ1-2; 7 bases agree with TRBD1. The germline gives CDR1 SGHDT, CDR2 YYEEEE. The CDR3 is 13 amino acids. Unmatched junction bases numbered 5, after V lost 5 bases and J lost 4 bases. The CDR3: CASRGDSPYGYTF. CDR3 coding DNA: TGTGCCAGCAGGGGGGACAGTCCCTATGGCTACACCTTC.

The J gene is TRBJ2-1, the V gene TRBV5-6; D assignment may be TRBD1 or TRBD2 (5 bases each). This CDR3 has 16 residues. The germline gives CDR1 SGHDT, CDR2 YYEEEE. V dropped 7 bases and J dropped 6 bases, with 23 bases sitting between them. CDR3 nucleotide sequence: TGTGCCAGCTACGTGGAACTGGGATATGGGGGCAATGAGCAGTTCTTC. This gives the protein CASYVELGYGGNEQFF. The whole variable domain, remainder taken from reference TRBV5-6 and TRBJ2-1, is DAGVTQSPTHLIKTRGQQVTLRCSPKSGHDTVSWYQQALGQGPQFIFQYYEEEERQRGNFPDRFSGHQFPNYSSELNVNALLLGDSALYLCASYVELGYGGNEQFFGPGTRLTVL.

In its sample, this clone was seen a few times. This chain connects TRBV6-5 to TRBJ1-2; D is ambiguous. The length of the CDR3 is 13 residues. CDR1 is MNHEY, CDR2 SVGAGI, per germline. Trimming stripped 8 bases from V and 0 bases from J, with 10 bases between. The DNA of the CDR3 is TGTGCCAGCGGGCTGGAGTCTAACTATGGCTACACCTTC. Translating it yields CASGLESNYGYTF.

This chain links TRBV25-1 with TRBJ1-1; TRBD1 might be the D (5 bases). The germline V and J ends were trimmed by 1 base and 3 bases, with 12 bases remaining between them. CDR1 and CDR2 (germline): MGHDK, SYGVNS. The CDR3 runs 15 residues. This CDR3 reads CASSESQGWDTEAFF. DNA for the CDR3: TGTGCCAGCAGTGAATCTCAGGGCTGGGACACTGAAGCTTTCTTT.

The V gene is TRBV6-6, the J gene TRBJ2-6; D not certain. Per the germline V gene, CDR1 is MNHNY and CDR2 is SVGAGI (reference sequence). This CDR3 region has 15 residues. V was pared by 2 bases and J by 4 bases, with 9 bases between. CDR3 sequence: CASSYATAGANVLTF. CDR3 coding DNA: TGTGCCAGCAGTTACGCTACGGCGGGGGCCAACGTCCTGACTTTC.